A selection of T cell receptor beta chains follows, all from one sample in a study of T cells in Graves' hyperthyroidism and ophthalmopathy. TCRdb called the multiplex PCR reads again in MiXCR, with one record for every CDR3 protein. The profile shows hundreds of thousands of distinct CDR3 sequences, roughly 45% of them singletons. Sequenced material: peripheral blood or thyroid tissue (not recorded which). Source of these receptors: an adult man with Graves' disease, either hyperthyroidism or ophthalmopathy (not recorded which). Both conserved end residues are part of each CDR3. The order of the fields is CDR3 length, V gene, D gene, J gene, clone size, CDR3 DNA, CDR3 protein. The D gene is left open where the match is weak. The listing skips clone size in some rows; elsewhere it reads once, few, many or a size class.

cdr3_length: 14; v_call: TRBV19; d_call: TRBD1; j_call: TRBJ2-7; clone_size: -; cdr3_nt: TGTGCCAGTAGTCCCGGGACAGGGATCTCCGAGCAGTACTTC; cdr3_aa: CASSPGTGISEQYF
cdr3_length: 14; v_call: TRBV10-3; d_call: -; j_call: TRBJ1-2; clone_size: -; cdr3_nt: TGTGCCAGCAGTCCCCAGCATACTAACTATGGCTACACCTTC; cdr3_aa: CASSPQHTNYGYTF
cdr3_length: 17; v_call: TRBV7-9; d_call: -; j_call: TRBJ2-2; clone_size: -; cdr3_nt: TGTGCCAGCAGCCACGATTCACAGGGATCCAACACCGGGGAGCTGTTTTTT; cdr3_aa: CASSHDSQGSNTGELFF
cdr3_length: 16; v_call: TRBV5-1; d_call: TRBD1; j_call: TRBJ1-2; clone_size: -; cdr3_nt: TGCGCCAGCAGCCAAGAAAGGACAGGGCTCAACTATGGCTACACCTTC; cdr3_aa: CASSQERTGLNYGYTF
cdr3_length: 13; v_call: TRBV7-9; d_call: -; j_call: TRBJ1-5; clone_size: many; cdr3_nt: TGTGCCAGCAGCTCCTCAGTTGATCAGCCCCAGCATTTT; cdr3_aa: CASSSSVDQPQHF
cdr3_length: 17; v_call: TRBV7-9; d_call: -; j_call: TRBJ1-5; clone_size: -; cdr3_nt: TGTGCCACCAGCACTCACCCGACAGAAGGTGGTACACGGCCCCAGCATTTT; cdr3_aa: CATSTHPTEGGTRPQHF
cdr3_length: 14; v_call: TRBV10-2; d_call: -; j_call: TRBJ1-5; clone_size: -; cdr3_nt: TGCGCCAGCAACCTGGGGGGGGGGCTGGAGCCCCAGCATTTT; cdr3_aa: CASNLGGGLEPQHF
cdr3_length: 15; v_call: TRBV30; d_call: -; j_call: TRBJ1-5; clone_size: -; cdr3_nt: TGTGCCTGGAGTGAAGTCAACAGGGTTGGTCAGCCCCAGCATTTT; cdr3_aa: CAWSEVNRVGQPQHF
cdr3_length: 13; v_call: TRBV6-1; d_call: TRBD2; j_call: TRBJ2-5; clone_size: few; cdr3_nt: TGTGCCATCACGACTAGCGGGACAGAGACCCAGTACTTC; cdr3_aa: CAITTSGTETQYF
cdr3_length: 15; v_call: TRBV7-9; d_call: TRBD1; j_call: TRBJ1-6; clone_size: few; cdr3_nt: TGTGCCAGCAGCTTCCGGGACAGGGGGCCCTCACCCCTCCACTTT; cdr3_aa: CASSFRDRGPSPLHF
cdr3_length: 15; v_call: TRBV7-9; d_call: -; j_call: TRBJ1-1; clone_size: many; cdr3_nt: TGTGCCAGCAGCTTAGGATTACAGAAGAACACTGAAGCTTTCTTT; cdr3_aa: CASSLGLQKNTEAFF
cdr3_length: 15; v_call: TRBV7-2; d_call: TRBD1; j_call: TRBJ2-7; clone_size: -; cdr3_nt: TGTGCCAGCAGCCAAGTTCAGACAGGGGGCTACGAGCAGTACTTC; cdr3_aa: CASSQVQTGGYEQYF
cdr3_length: 15; v_call: TRBV7-8; d_call: -; j_call: TRBJ1-4; clone_size: -; cdr3_nt: TGTGCCAGCAGCTTAGCAGACCGCTATAATGAAAAACTGTTTTTT; cdr3_aa: CASSLADRYNEKLFF
cdr3_length: 15; v_call: TRBV7-9; d_call: TRBD1; j_call: TRBJ1-6; clone_size: -; cdr3_nt: TGTGCCAGCAGCCCCCGGGACAGGGGAGATTCACCCCTCCACTTT; cdr3_aa: CASSPRDRGDSPLHF
cdr3_length: 15; v_call: TRBV10-3; d_call: TRBD1; j_call: TRBJ1-5; clone_size: -; cdr3_nt: TGTGCCATCAGCATTGGACAGGGGGCGCGTCAGCCCCAGCATTTT; cdr3_aa: CAISIGQGARQPQHF
cdr3_length: 13; v_call: TRBV30; d_call: -; j_call: TRBJ2-7; clone_size: once; cdr3_nt: TGTGCCTGGAGTGGAACCTACAGGTACGAGCAGTACTTC; cdr3_aa: CAWSGTYRYEQYF
cdr3_length: 14; v_call: TRBV7-9; d_call: -; j_call: TRBJ2-1; clone_size: few; cdr3_nt: TGTGCCAGCAGCTTAGCCCATTGGGGGTATGAGCAGTTCTTC; cdr3_aa: CASSLAHWGYEQFF
cdr3_length: 16; v_call: TRBV7-8; d_call: -; j_call: TRBJ2-5; clone_size: -; cdr3_nt: TGTGCCAGCAGCTTAGATCGCCCCACGGGAGAAGAGACCCAGTACTTC; cdr3_aa: CASSLDRPTGEETQYF
cdr3_length: 14; v_call: TRBV7-9; d_call: -; j_call: TRBJ1-2; clone_size: many; cdr3_nt: TGTGCCAGCAGCAGACAACAGGAGTCCTATGGCTACACCTTC; cdr3_aa: CASSRQQESYGYTF
cdr3_length: 12; v_call: TRBV20-1; d_call: TRBD1; j_call: TRBJ2-5; clone_size: -; cdr3_nt: TGCAGTACAGGGACAGGTCAAGAGACCCAGTACTTC; cdr3_aa: CSTGTGQETQYF
cdr3_length: 13; v_call: TRBV29-1; d_call: TRBD1; j_call: TRBJ2-1; clone_size: -; cdr3_nt: TGCAGCGTCGACAGGGGGGCCTACAATGAGCAGTTCTTC; cdr3_aa: CSVDRGAYNEQFF
cdr3_length: 14; v_call: TRBV9; d_call: -; j_call: TRBJ1-5; clone_size: few; cdr3_nt: TGTGCCAGCAGCGTAGGAGGGACCGGGCAGCCCCAGCATTTT; cdr3_aa: CASSVGGTGQPQHF
cdr3_length: 14; v_call: TRBV29-1; d_call: TRBD1; j_call: TRBJ1-3; clone_size: -; cdr3_nt: TGCAGCGTCAAAGAGACAGGGTTTGGAAACACCATATATTTT; cdr3_aa: CSVKETGFGNTIYF
cdr3_length: 15; v_call: TRBV15; d_call: -; j_call: TRBJ1-4; clone_size: -; cdr3_nt: TGTGCCACCAGAGGGACGGGTTATAATGGTGAAAAACTGTTTTTT; cdr3_aa: CATRGTGYNGEKLFF
cdr3_length: 13; v_call: TRBV7-9; d_call: TRBD1; j_call: TRBJ1-2; clone_size: many; cdr3_nt: TGTGCCAGCAGCGGACAGGACTACTATGGCTACACCTTC; cdr3_aa: CASSGQDYYGYTF
cdr3_length: 15; v_call: TRBV5-6; d_call: TRBD1; j_call: TRBJ1-4; clone_size: -; cdr3_nt: TGTGCCAGCAGCCTAAGGACAGGGGTTGCCGAAAAACTGTTTTTT; cdr3_aa: CASSLRTGVAEKLFF
cdr3_length: 18; v_call: TRBV7-2; d_call: TRBD1; j_call: TRBJ1-4; clone_size: -; cdr3_nt: TGTGCCAGCAGCTTAGCCAGGGGGACAGCTTCAACTAATGAAAAACTGTTTTTT; cdr3_aa: CASSLARGTASTNEKLFF
cdr3_length: 14; v_call: TRBV6-4; d_call: -; j_call: TRBJ1-1; clone_size: -; cdr3_nt: TGTGCCAGCAGTTTAGGGGGGTGGGACACTGAAGCTTTCTTT; cdr3_aa: CASSLGGWDTEAFF
cdr3_length: 12; v_call: TRBV7-9; d_call: -; j_call: TRBJ1-5; clone_size: many; cdr3_nt: TGTGCCGCCCCCGGGGGGATTCAGCCCCAGCATTTT; cdr3_aa: CAAPGGIQPQHF
cdr3_length: 17; v_call: TRBV24-1; d_call: TRBD1; j_call: TRBJ2-2; clone_size: -; cdr3_nt: TGTGCCAGCAGTGACCCGGGACAGGGCAGGAACACCGGGGAGCTGTTTTTT; cdr3_aa: CASSDPGQGRNTGELFF
cdr3_length: 12; v_call: TRBV10-1; d_call: -; j_call: TRBJ1-5; clone_size: -; cdr3_nt: TGCGCCAGTGAACCCAGTAATCAGCCCCAGCATTTT; cdr3_aa: CASEPSNQPQHF
cdr3_length: 16; v_call: TRBV7-2; d_call: -; j_call: TRBJ1-5; clone_size: -; cdr3_nt: TGTGCCAGCAGGAAAGGGACGAGGGGTGGCAATCAGCCCCAGCATTTT; cdr3_aa: CASRKGTRGGNQPQHF
cdr3_length: 13; v_call: TRBV10-2; d_call: -; j_call: TRBJ1-2; clone_size: many; cdr3_nt: TGCGCCAGCAGTGATAACAGTCGCTATGGCTACACCTTC; cdr3_aa: CASSDNSRYGYTF
cdr3_length: 10; v_call: TRBV19; d_call: -; j_call: TRBJ2-2; clone_size: many; cdr3_nt: TGTGCCAGTACAGGCGGGGAGCTGTTTTTT; cdr3_aa: CASTGGELFF
cdr3_length: 14; v_call: TRBV7-9; d_call: -; j_call: TRBJ1-5; clone_size: -; cdr3_nt: TGTGCCAGCAGCTCCGGGGGACCGACTCAGCCCCAGCATTTT; cdr3_aa: CASSSGGPTQPQHF
cdr3_length: 14; v_call: TRBV9; d_call: -; j_call: TRBJ1-3; clone_size: few; cdr3_nt: TGTGCCAGCAGCGTACTCGGATCTGGAAACACCATATATTTT; cdr3_aa: CASSVLGSGNTIYF
cdr3_length: 16; v_call: TRBV15; d_call: TRBD1; j_call: TRBJ2-6; clone_size: -; cdr3_nt: TGTGCCACCAGCAGATTCAGGGGGACTGGGGCCAACGTCCTGACTTTC; cdr3_aa: CATSRFRGTGANVLTF
cdr3_length: 13; v_call: TRBV9; d_call: -; j_call: TRBJ1-1; clone_size: many; cdr3_nt: TGTGCCAGCAGCGTAGTCGTAGGGACTGAAGCTTTCTTT; cdr3_aa: CASSVVVGTEAFF
cdr3_length: 15; v_call: TRBV20-1; d_call: TRBD1; j_call: TRBJ1-6; clone_size: -; cdr3_nt: TGCAGTGCTAGAGTCGTAGGACAGGGTGAATCACCCCTCCACTTT; cdr3_aa: CSARVVGQGESPLHF
cdr3_length: 16; v_call: TRBV2; d_call: -; j_call: TRBJ1-5; clone_size: many; cdr3_nt: TGTGCCAGCAGAGACCTCCTGCAAGGGGACAATCAGCCCCAGCATTTT; cdr3_aa: CASRDLLQGDNQPQHF
cdr3_length: 13; v_call: TRBV19; d_call: TRBD1; j_call: TRBJ1-6; clone_size: many; cdr3_nt: TGTGCCACTAGGGACAGGGGGAATTCACCCCTCCACTTT; cdr3_aa: CATRDRGNSPLHF
cdr3_length: 13; v_call: TRBV29-1; d_call: -; j_call: TRBJ2-5; clone_size: many; cdr3_nt: TGCAGCGTTCGGGGACCAAGGGGTGAGACCCAGTACTTC; cdr3_aa: CSVRGPRGETQYF
cdr3_length: 15; v_call: TRBV25-1; d_call: TRBD1; j_call: TRBJ2-7; clone_size: few; cdr3_nt: TGTGCCAGCAGTGAATCGGACAGGGGATCGGGTGAGCAGTACTTC; cdr3_aa: CASSESDRGSGEQYF
cdr3_length: 14; v_call: TRBV5-8; d_call: -; j_call: TRBJ1-6; clone_size: many; cdr3_nt: TGTGCCAGCAGCTTGGGGACAGCGGGTTCACCCCTCCACTTT; cdr3_aa: CASSLGTAGSPLHF
cdr3_length: 13; v_call: TRBV7-3; d_call: -; j_call: TRBJ1-1; clone_size: -; cdr3_nt: TGTGCCAGCAGCCTCAGGGACGGGCGTGAAGCTTTCTTT; cdr3_aa: CASSLRDGREAFF
cdr3_length: 14; v_call: TRBV2; d_call: -; j_call: TRBJ1-4; clone_size: many; cdr3_nt: TGTGCCAGCAGTGAAGACAGGCATAATGAAAAACTGTTTTTT; cdr3_aa: CASSEDRHNEKLFF